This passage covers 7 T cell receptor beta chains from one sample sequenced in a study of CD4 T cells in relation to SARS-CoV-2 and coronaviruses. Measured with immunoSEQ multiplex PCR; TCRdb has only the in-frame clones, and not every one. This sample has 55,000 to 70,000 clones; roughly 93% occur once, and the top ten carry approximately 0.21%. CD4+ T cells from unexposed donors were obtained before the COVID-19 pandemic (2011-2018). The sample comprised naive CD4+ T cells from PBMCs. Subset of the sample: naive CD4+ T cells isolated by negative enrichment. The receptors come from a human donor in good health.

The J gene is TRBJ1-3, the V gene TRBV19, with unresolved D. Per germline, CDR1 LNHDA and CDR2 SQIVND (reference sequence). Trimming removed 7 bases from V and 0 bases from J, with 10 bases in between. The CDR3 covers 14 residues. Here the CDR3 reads CASIRTISGNTIYF. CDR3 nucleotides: TGTGCCAGTATTAGGACGATCTCTGGAAACACCATATATTTT.

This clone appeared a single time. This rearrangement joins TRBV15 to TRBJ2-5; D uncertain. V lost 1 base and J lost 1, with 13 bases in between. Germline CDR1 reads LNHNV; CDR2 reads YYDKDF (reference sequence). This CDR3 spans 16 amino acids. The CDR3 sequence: CATSRAVGGSQETQYF. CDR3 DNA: TGTGCCACCAGCAGAGCCGTGGGTGGGTCCCAAGAGACCCAGTACTTC. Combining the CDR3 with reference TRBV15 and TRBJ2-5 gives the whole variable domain DAMVIQNPRYQVTQFGKPVTLSCSQTLNHNVMYWYQQKSSQAPKLLFHYYDKDFNNEADTPDNFQSRRPNTSFCFLDIRSPGLGDTAMYLCATSRAVGGSQETQYFGPGTRLLVL.

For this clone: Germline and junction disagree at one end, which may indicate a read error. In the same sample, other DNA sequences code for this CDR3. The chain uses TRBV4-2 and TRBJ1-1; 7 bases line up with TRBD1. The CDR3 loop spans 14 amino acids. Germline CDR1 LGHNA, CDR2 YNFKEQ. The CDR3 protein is CASSQGQVNTEAFF. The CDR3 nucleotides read TGTGCTAGCAGCCAAGGACAGGTGAACACTGAAGCTTTCTTT.

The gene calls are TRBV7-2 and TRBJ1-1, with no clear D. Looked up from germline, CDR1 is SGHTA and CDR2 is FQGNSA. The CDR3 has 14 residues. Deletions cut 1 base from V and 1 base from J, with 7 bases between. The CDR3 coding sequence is TGTGCCAGCAGCTTAGAGGCAGCGAACACTGAAGCTTTCTTT. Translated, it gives CASSLEAANTEAFF.

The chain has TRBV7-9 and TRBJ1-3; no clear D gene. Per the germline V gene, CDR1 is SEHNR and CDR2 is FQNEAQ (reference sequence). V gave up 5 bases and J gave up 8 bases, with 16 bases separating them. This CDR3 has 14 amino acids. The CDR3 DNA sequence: TGTGCCAGCAGCCTCTGGACGGGCGGAGACACCATATATTTT. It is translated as CASSLWTGGDTIYF.

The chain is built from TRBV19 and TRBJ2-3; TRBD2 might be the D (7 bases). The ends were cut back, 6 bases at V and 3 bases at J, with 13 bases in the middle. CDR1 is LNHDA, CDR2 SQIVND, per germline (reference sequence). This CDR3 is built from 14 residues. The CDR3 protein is CASSTGGATDTQYF. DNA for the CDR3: TGTGCCAGTAGCACGGGGGGCGCGACAGATACGCAGTATTTT.

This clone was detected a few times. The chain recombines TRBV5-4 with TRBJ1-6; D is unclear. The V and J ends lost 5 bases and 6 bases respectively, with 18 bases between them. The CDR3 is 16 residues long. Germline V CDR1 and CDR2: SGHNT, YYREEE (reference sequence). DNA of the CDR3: TGTGCCAGCAGGCCGGGTGGTGATGCCTTTAATTCACCCCTCCACTTT. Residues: CASRPGGDAFNSPLHF.